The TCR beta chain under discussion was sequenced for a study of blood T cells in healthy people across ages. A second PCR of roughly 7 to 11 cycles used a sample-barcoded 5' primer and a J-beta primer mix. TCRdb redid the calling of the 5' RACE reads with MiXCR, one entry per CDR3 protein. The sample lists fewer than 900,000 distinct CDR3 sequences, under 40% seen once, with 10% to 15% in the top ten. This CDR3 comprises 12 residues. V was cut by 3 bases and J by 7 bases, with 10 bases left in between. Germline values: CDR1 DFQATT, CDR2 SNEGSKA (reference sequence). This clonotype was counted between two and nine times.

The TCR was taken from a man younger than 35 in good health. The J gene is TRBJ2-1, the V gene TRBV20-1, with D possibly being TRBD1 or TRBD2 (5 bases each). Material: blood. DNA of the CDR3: TGCAGTGCTAGTGGGACCATTAATGAGCAGTTCTTC. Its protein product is CSASGTINEQFF.